Listed below are T cell receptor beta chains from one sample, sequenced in a study of T cells in Graves' hyperthyroidism and ophthalmopathy. MiXCR, run by TCRdb on the multiplex PCR reads, gives a single entry per CDR3 protein. The table has roughly 800,000 distinct CDR3 sequences, 38% seen once. The sample comprised blood. These receptors originate from a man between 18 and 35 years old with Graves' hyperthyroidism. CDR3s include the opening cysteine and the closing phenylalanine or tryptophan. D genes are given only for firm matches. Size tells how often a clone was seen (once, few, many) or the class of an expanded clone, and some rows leave it out.

- | TRBJ2-6 | TRBV10-3 | - | CAILPSGANVLTF | TGTGCCATCCTCCCCTCTGGGGCCAACGTCCTGACTTTC
many | TRBJ1-2 | TRBV7-9 | - | CASSYSDGYTF | TGTGCCAGCAGCTACTCCGACGGCTACACCTTC
many | TRBJ2-7 | TRBV5-1 | - | CASSLVGNEQYF | TGTGCCAGCAGCTTAGTTGGCAACGAGCAGTACTTC
- | TRBJ2-2 | TRBV9 | TRBD1 | CASSDRGDRVLTGELFF | TGTGCCAGCAGCGACCGCGGGGACAGGGTCCTCACCGGGGAGCTGTTTTTT
- | TRBJ2-3 | TRBV5-1 | - | CASRLGDTQYF | TGCGCCAGCAGGTTGGGGGATACGCAGTATTTT
- | TRBJ1-1 | TRBV6-5 | - | CASSQERGTTEAFF | TGTGCCAGCAGCCAAGAACGAGGGACCACTGAAGCTTTCTTT
- | TRBJ1-5 | TRBV10-3 | - | CAISVGTDGNQPQHF | TGTGCCATCAGTGTCGGGACCGATGGCAATCAGCCCCAGCATTTT
- | TRBJ1-2 | TRBV9 | - | CASSVDSTGTGYTF | TGTGCCAGCAGCGTAGACAGTACAGGGACTGGCTACACCTTC
many | TRBJ2-6 | TRBV7-3 | - | CASTPGLHGANVLTF | TGTGCCAGCACCCCGGGTCTTCACGGGGCCAACGTCCTGACTTTC
few | TRBJ2-7 | TRBV6-5 | - | CASKGFSSFSYEQYF | TGTGCCAGCAAGGGTTTCTCCAGTTTCTCCTACGAGCAGTACTTC
few | TRBJ2-7 | TRBV7-9 | TRBD2 | CASSSVGGLAVYEQYF | TGTGCCAGCAGCTCGGTCGGGGGACTAGCGGTCTACGAGCAGTACTTC